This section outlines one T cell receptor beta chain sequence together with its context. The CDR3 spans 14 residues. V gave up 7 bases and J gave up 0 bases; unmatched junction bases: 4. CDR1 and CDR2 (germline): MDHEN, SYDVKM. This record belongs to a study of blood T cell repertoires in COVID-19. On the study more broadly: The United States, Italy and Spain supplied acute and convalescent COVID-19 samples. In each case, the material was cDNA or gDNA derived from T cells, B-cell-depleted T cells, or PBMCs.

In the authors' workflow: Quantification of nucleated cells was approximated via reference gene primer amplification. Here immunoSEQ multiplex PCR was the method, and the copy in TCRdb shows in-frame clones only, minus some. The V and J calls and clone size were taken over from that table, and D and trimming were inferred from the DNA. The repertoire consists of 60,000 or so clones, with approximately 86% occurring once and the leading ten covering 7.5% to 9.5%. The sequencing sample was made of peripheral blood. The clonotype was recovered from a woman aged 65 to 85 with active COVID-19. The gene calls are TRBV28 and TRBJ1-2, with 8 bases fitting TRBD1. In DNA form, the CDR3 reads TGTGCCAGCATCCCAGGGGGCCCTAACTATGGCTACACCTTC. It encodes CASIPGGPNYGYTF.